The present T cell receptor (beta chain) was sequenced within a study of control samples from healthy donors and cancer patients. Here immunoSEQ multiplex PCR was the method, and the copy in TCRdb shows in-frame clones only, minus some. The sample holds 100,000 to 150,000 clones, approximately 90% seen once. Per germline, CDR1 SGHTA and CDR2 FQGNSA. Trimming took 4 bases from V and 4 from J, leaving 8 bases between them. The CDR3 is made up of 12 amino acids. This clone came up a few times. This sequence was found in a woman aged 50 to 60 in good health. Sequences were obtained from blood. This sequence joins TRBV7-2 and TRBJ2-7; D gene unclear. The chain's CDR3 is CASSSDMYEQYF. The CDR3 DNA sequence: TGTGCCAGCAGCTCCGATATGTACGAGCAGTACTTC.